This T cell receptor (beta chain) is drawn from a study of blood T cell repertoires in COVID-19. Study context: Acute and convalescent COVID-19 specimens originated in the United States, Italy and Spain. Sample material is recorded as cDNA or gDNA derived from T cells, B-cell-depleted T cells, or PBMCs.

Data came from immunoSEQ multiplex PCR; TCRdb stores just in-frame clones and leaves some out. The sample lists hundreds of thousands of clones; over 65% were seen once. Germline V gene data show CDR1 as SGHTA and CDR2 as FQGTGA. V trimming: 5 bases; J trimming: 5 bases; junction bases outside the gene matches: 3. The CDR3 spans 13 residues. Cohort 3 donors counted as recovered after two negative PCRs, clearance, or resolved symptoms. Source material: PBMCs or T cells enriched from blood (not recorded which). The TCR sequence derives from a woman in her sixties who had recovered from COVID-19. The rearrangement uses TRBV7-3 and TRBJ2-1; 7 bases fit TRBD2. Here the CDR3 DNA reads TGTGCCAGCAGCCGGGGGGTCGACAATGAGCAGTTCTTC. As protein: CASSRGVDNEQFF.